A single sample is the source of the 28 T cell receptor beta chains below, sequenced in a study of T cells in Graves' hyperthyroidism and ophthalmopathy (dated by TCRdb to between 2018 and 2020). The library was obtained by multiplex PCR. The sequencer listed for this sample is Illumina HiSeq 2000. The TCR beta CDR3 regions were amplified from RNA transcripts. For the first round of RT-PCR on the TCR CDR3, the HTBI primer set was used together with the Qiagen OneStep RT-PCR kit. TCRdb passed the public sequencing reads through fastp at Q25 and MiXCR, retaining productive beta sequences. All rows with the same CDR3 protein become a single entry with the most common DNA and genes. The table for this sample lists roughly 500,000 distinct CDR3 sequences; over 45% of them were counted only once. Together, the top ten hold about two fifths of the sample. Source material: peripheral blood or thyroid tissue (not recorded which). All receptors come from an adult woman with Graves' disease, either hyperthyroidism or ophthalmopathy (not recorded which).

The CDR3 loop reads CASSPRTARQETQYF. CDR3 nucleotides: TGTGCCAGCAGTCCCCGGACAGCTCGCCAAGAGACCCAGTACTTC. This chain joins TRBV2 and TRBJ2-5, with a possible D match to TRBD1 (6 bases). This CDR3 is 15 amino acids long. From germline, CDR1 is SNHLY and CDR2 FYNNEI. V was cut by 5 bases and J by 1 base, with 14 bases left in between.

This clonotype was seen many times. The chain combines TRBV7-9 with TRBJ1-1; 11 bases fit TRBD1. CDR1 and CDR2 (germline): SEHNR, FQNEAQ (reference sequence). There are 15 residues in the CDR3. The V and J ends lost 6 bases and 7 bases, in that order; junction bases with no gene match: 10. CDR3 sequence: CASSPGQGAEGEAFF. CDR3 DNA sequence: TGTGCCAGCAGTCCAGGACAGGGGGCAGAAGGTGAAGCTTTCTTT.

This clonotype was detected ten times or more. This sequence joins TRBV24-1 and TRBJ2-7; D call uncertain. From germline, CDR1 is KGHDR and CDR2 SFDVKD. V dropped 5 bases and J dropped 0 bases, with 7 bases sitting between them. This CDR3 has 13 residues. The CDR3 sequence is CATSVQFSYEQYF. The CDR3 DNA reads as TGTGCCACCAGTGTCCAGTTCTCCTACGAGCAGTACTTC.

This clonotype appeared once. In DNA, the CDR3 is TGTGCCAGCAGCGTTGAAGATGACGGAGCTAACTATGGCTACACCTTC. Protein product: CASSVEDDGANYGYTF. The genes are TRBV9 and TRBJ1-2; no reliable D call. This CDR3 has 16 amino acids. V was clipped by 2 bases and J by 0 bases, with 14 bases between them. Germline CDR1 SGDLS, CDR2 YYNGEE.

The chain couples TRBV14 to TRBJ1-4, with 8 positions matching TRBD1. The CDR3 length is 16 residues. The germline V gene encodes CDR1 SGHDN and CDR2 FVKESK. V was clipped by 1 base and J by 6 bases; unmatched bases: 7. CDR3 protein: CASSQVTGTGDEKLFF. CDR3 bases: TGTGCCAGCAGCCAAGTAACTGGGACAGGAGATGAAAAACTGTTTTTT.

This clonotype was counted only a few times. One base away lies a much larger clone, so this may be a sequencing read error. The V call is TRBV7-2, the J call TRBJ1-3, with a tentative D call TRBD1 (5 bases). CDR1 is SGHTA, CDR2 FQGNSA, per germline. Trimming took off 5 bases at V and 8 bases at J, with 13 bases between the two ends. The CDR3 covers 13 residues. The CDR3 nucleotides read TGTGCCAGCAGCACGACAGTTTTGGACACCATATATTTT. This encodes CASSTTVLDTIYF.

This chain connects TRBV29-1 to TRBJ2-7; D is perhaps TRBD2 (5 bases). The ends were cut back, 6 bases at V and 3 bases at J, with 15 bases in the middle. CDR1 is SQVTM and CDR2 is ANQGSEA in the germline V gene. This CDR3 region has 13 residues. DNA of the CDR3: TGCAGCGTGGAGGACCCCTTCGGCTACGAGCAGTACTTC. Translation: CSVEDPFGYEQYF.

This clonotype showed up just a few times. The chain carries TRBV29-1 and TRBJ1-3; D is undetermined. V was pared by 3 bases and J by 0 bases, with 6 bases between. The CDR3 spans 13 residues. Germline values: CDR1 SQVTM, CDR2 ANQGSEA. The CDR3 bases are TGCAGCGTTGACGCCGACTCTGGAAACACCATATATTTT. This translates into CSVDADSGNTIYF.

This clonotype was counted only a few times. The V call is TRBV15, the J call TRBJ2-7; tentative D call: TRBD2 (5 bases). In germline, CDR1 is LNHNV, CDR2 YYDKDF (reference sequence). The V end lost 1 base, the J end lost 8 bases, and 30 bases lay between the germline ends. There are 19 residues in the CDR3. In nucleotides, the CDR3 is TGTGCCACCAGCAGAGCTTACGGAGAACCGGGAAACAGTTTGAATCAGCAGTACTTC. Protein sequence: CATSRAYGEPGNSLNQQYF.

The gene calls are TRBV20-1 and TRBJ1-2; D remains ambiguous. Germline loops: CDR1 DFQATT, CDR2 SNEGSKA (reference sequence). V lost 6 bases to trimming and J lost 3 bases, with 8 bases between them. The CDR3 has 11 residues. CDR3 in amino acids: CSAPKDYGYTF. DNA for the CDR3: TGCAGTGCCCCAAAGGACTATGGCTACACCTTC.

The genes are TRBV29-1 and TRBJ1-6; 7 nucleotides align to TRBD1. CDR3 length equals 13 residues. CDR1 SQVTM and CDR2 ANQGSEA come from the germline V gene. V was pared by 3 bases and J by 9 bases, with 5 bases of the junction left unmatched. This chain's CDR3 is CSVEGGTASPLHF. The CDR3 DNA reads TGCAGCGTTGAGGGCGGGACAGCTTCACCCCTCCACTTT.

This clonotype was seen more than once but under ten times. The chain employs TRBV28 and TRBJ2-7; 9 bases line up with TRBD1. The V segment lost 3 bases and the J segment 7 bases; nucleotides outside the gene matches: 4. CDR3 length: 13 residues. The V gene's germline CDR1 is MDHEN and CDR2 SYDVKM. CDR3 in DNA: TGTGCCAGCAGTTTGGGGACAGGGTGGGAGCAGTACTTC. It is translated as CASSLGTGWEQYF.

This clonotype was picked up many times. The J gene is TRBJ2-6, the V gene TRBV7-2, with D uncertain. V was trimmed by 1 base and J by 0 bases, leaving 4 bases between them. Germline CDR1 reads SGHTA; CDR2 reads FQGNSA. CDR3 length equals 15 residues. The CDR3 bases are TGTGCCAGCAGCTTAGGACACTCTGGGGCCAACGTCCTGACTTTC. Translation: CASSLGHSGANVLTF.

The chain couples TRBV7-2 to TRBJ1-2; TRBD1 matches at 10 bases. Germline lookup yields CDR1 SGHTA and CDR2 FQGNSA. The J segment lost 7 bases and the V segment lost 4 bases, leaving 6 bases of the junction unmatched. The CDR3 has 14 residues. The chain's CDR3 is CASSSRQGAAGYTF. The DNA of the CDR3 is TGTGCCAGCAGCTCCCGACAGGGGGCCGCTGGCTACACCTTC.

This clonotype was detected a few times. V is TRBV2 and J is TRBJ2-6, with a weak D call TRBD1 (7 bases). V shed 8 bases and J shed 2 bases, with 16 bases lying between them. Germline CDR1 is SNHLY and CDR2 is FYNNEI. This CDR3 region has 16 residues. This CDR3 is CASCPGGTAGANVLTF. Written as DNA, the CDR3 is TGTGCCAGCTGCCCCGGCGGGACAGCTGGGGCCAACGTCCTGACTTTC.

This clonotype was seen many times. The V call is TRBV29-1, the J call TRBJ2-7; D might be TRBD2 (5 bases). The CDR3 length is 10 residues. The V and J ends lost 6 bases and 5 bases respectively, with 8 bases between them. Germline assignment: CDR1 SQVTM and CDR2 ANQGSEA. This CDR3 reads CSVEGDEQYF. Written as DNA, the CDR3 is TGCAGCGTCGAGGGCGACGAGCAGTACTTC.

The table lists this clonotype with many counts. CDR3 DNA: TGCAGCGCCGGGCGGGACAGGGGCTACGAGCAGTACTTC. It yields the protein CSAGRDRGYEQYF. The rearrangement links TRBV29-1 to TRBJ2-7, with TRBD1 matching over 10 bases. CDR1 and CDR2 from the germline V gene are SQVTM and ANQGSEA. The CDR3 spans 13 residues. With 7 bases clipped from V and 3 bases from J, the junction kept 6 bases outside the gene matches.

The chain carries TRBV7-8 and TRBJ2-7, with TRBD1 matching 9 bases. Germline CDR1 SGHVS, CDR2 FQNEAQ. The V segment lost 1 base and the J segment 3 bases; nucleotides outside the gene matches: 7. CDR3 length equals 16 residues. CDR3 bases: TGTGCCAGCAGCTTAGGTCCATTGGGACAGGGCTACGAGCAGTACTTC. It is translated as CASSLGPLGQGYEQYF. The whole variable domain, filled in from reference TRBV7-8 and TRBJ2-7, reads GAGVSQSPRYKVAKRGQDVALRCDPISGHVSLFWYQQALGQGPEFLTYFQNEAQLDKSGLPSDRFFAERPEGSVSTLKIQRTQQEDSAVYLCASSLGPLGQGYEQYFGPGTRLTVT.

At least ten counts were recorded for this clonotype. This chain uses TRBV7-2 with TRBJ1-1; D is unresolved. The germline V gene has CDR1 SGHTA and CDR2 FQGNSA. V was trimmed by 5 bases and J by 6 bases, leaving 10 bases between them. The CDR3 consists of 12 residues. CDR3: CASSPGWPEAFF. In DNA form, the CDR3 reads TGTGCCAGCAGCCCGGGGTGGCCTGAAGCTTTCTTT.

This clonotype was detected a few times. The CDR3 DNA reads TGCAGCGTTGAAGGGGGAACAGGGGTCGAAAAACTGTTTTTT. Translated: CSVEGGTGVEKLFF. The chain uses TRBV29-1 and TRBJ1-4, with 7 nucleotides matching TRBD1. V was clipped by 1 base and J by 8 bases; unmatched bases: 7. The CDR3 covers 14 residues. CDR1 is SQVTM and CDR2 is ANQGSEA in the germline V gene.

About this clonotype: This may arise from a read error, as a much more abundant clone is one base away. In nucleotides, the CDR3 is TGCGCCAGCAGCCAAGAAAGCCAGGGCGGGGACACTGAAGCTTTCTTT. This sequence encodes CASSQESQGGDTEAFF. The J gene is TRBJ1-1, the V gene TRBV4-1, with D possibly being TRBD1 (5 bases). The V end was cut by 0 bases, the J end by 3 bases, with 14 bases between. This CDR3 spans 16 amino acids. From germline, CDR1 is MGHRA and CDR2 YSYEKL.

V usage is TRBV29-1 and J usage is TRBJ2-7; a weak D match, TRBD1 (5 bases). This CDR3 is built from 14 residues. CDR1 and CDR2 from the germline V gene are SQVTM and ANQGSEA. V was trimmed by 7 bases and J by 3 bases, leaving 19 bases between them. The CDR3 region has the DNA TGCAGCGCCCGGACCCCGCAGGGAAACTACGAGCAGTACTTC. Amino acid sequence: CSARTPQGNYEQYF.

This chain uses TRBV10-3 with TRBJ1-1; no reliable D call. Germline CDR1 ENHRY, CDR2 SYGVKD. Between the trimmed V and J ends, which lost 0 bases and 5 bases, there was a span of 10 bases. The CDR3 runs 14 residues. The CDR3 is CAISESVFGTEAFF. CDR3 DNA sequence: TGTGCCATCAGTGAGTCGGTGTTCGGGACTGAAGCTTTCTTT.

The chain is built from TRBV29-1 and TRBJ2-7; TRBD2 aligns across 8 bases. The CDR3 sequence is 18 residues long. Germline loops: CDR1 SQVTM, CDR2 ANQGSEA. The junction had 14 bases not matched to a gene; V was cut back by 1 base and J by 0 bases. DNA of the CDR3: TGCAGCGTTGAAGCGGGGGGGCTCGCAAACCCGAGCTCCTACGAGCAGTACTTC. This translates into CSVEAGGLANPSSYEQYF.

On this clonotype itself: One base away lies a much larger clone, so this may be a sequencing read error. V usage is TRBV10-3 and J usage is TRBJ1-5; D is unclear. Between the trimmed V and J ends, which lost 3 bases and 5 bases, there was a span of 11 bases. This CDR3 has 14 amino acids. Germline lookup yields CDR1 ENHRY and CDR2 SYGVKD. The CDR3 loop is CAISEGTTDQPQHF. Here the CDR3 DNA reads TGTGCCATCAGTGAAGGTACTACGGATCAGCCCCAGCATTTT.

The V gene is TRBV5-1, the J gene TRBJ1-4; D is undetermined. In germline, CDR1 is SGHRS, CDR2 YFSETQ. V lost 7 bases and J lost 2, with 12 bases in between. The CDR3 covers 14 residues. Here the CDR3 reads CASAAGGTNEKLFF. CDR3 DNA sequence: TGCGCCAGCGCCGCGGGCGGGACTAATGAAAAACTGTTTTTT.

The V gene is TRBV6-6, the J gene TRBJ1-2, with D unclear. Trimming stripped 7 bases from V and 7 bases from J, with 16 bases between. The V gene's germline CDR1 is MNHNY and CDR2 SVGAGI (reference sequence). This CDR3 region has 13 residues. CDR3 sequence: CASTHWLRPGYTF. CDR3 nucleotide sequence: TGTGCCAGCACTCACTGGCTTCGCCCTGGCTACACCTTC.

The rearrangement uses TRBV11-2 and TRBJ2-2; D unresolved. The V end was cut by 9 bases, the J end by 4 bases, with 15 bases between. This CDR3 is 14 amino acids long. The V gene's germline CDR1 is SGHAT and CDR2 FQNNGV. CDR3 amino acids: CASSNYASTGELFF. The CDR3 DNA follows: TGTGCCAGTAGCAACTATGCGAGCACCGGGGAGCTGTTTTTT.